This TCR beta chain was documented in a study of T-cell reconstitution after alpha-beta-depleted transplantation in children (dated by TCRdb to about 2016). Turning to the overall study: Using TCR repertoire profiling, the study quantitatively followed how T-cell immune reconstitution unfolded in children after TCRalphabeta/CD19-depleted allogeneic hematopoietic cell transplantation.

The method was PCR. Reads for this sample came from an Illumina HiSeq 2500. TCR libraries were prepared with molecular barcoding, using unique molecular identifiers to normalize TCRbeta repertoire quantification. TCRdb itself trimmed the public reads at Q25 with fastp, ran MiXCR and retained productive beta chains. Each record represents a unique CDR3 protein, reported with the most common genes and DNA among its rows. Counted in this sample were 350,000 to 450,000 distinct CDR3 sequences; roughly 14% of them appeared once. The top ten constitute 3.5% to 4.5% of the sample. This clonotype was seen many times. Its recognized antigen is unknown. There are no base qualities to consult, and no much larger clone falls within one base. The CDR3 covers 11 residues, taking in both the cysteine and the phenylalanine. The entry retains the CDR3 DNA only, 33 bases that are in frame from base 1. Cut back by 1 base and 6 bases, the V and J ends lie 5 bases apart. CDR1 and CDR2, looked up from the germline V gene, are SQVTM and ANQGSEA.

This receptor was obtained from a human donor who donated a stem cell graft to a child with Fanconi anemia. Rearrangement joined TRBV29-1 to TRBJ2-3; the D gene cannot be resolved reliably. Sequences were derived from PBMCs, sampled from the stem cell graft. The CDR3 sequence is CSVEGGDTQYF. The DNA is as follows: TGCAGCGTTGAAGGGGGTGATACGCAGTATTTT.